This TCR beta chain originates from a study of OX40 agonist ivuxolimab in advanced cancers. Study details: Enrolled patients in dose escalation had cancers that were hepatocellular carcinoma, melanoma, renal cell or head and neck cancer. Whole-study results and caveats: Low normalized T-cell clonal expansion was additionally recorded for some nonresponders.

Trimming removed 4 bases from V and 3 bases from J, with 17 bases in between. In germline, CDR1 is SGDLS, CDR2 YYNGEE. CDR3 length equals 15 residues. Of note for this clone: What it recognizes is unknown.

Patients were ruled out by autoimmune disease history or systemic immunosuppression. Blood was sampled at baseline, cycle 4 day 1, and cycle 7 day 1. The method was immunoSEQ multiplex PCR; TCRdb's version includes in-frame clones alone and lacks a portion of them. This table has roughly 67,000 clones, about 92% appearing once. The specimen was CD4+ or CD8+ T cells sorted from blood, collected in a trial of the OX40 agonist ivuxolimab. The receptor's source is an adult with an advanced solid tumor such as melanoma, head and neck, liver or kidney cancer. The V gene is TRBV9, the J gene TRBJ2-7; the D gene is possibly TRBD1 (5 bases). CDR3: CASSPSGTGSYEQYF. The CDR3 coding sequence is TGTGCCAGCAGCCCCTCCGGAACAGGAAGCTACGAGCAGTACTTC.